This T cell receptor beta chain emerged from a study of response to subunit inactivated influenza vaccine. Findings and caveats of the study: Few new T cells, the authors suggested, are recruited by each seasonal influenza vaccination.

Regarding this clonotype: The antigen is unknown.

TCRdb recomputed calls from the RT-PCR reads with MiXCR, one row per CDR3 protein. The table includes 150,000 to 200,000 distinct CDR3 sequences, less than 15% detected once. This same sample was also part of a study on T cells expressing NK-cell markers. That work adds: TCR beta libraries carry UMIs added by 5'RACE template switching.

The sample was CD8+ T cells sorted from PBMCs, taken roughly 12 days after vaccination. This TCR was sampled from a man aged 50 to 59 who received an inactivated influenza vaccine.

This CDR3 reads CASSLWGSGDQPQHF. The CDR3 DNA sequence: TGTGCCAGCAGTTTATGGGGGTCGGGAGATCAGCCCCAGCATTTT. J is TRBJ1-5 and V is TRBV12-3 or TRBV12-4; tentative D call: TRBD1 (5 bases). The CDR3 covers 15 residues. Trimming removed 2 bases from V and 5 bases from J, with 13 bases in between.